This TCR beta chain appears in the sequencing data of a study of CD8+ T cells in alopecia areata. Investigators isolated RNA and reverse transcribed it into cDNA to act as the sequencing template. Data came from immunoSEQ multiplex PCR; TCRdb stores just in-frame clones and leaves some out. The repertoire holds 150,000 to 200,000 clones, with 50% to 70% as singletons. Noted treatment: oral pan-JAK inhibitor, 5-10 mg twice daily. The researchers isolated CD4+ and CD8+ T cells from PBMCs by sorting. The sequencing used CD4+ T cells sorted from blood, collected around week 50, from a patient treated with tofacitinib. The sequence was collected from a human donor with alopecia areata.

This CDR3 is CASIPPRTNYYGYTF. CDR3 DNA sequence: TGTGCCAGCATCCCGCCCCGCACTAATTACTATGGCTACACCTTC. The chain employs TRBV2 and TRBJ1-2; D gene uncertain. There are 15 residues in the CDR3. Per the germline V gene, CDR1 is SNHLY and CDR2 is FYNNEI. Trimming pared 7 bases from V and 3 bases from J, leaving 18 bases between.